These 26 T cell receptor beta chains came from one sample sequenced in a study of cytomegalovirus exposure and HLA in healthy donors. 60 Vbeta and 13 Jbeta primers were used in PCR. Sequencing was performed with immunoSEQ multiplex PCR; in TCRdb, only in-frame clones are kept and a portion is missing. Here the sample spans about 220,000 clones, 76% being singletons. Material for sequencing was PBMCs. These receptors were taken from a man younger than 35 in good health and CMV-seronegative.

J is TRBJ1-1 and V is TRBV2; no firm D call. The CDR3 runs to 13 residues. Germline V gene sequence: CDR1 SNHLY, CDR2 FYNNEI. Trimming cost V 4 bases and J 4 bases, with 10 bases left between them. The CDR3 region has the DNA TGTGCCAGCAGTGTACCCGGGAGCACTGAAGCTTTCTTT. Residues: CASSVPGSTEAFF. The complete variable domain, with remaining parts taken from reference TRBV2 and TRBJ1-1, reads EPEVTQTPSHQVTQMGQEVILRCVPISNHLYFYWYRQILGQKVEFLVSFYNNEISEKSEIFDDQFSVERPDGSNFTLKIRSTKLEDSAMYFCASSVPGSTEAFFGQGTRLTVV.

The chain combines TRBV6-5 with TRBJ2-7; D is uncertain. Germline assignment: CDR1 MNHEY and CDR2 SVGAGI. Trimming removed 3 bases from V and 3 bases from J, with 9 bases in between. CDR3 length: 13 amino acids. The CDR3 DNA is TGTGCCAGCAGTTATGGGCAACTCTACGAGCAGTACTTC. Translation: CASSYGQLYEQYF.

This sequence joins TRBV5-1 and TRBJ2-2; 7 bases match TRBD2. The CDR3 has 16 amino acids. CDR1 SGHRS and CDR2 YFSETQ come from the germline V gene. J gave up 1 base and V 0 bases, and 3 bases lay outside the gene matches. The CDR3 DNA reads TGCGCCAGCAGCTTGGCCCAGCGGGGGAACACCGGGGAGCTGTTTTTT. Translated: CASSLAQRGNTGELFF. The full variable domain, in which reference TRBV5-1 and TRBJ2-2 provide the parts outside the CDR3, is KAGVTQTPRYLIKTRGQQVTLSCSPISGHRSVSWYQQTPGQGLQFLFEYFSETQRNKGNFPGRFSGRQFSNSRSEMNVSTLELGDSALYLCASSLAQRGNTGELFFGEGSRLTVL.

The chain couples TRBV2 to TRBJ1-4; 7 bases align to TRBD1. The CDR3 extends over 15 amino acids. CDR1 SNHLY and CDR2 FYNNEI come from the germline V gene. V was clipped by 5 bases and J by 4 bases; unmatched bases: 7. Here the CDR3 reads CASSFRTGDNEKLFF. Here the CDR3 DNA reads TGTGCCAGCAGTTTCCGGACAGGTGATAATGAAAAACTGTTTTTT.

The V call is TRBV28, the J call TRBJ1-2; D is possibly TRBD1 (5 bases). The CDR3 covers 16 residues. Germline V gives CDR1 MDHEN, CDR2 SYDVKM. Trimming shortened V by 6 bases and J by 4 bases, and 21 bases separated the two germline ends. CDR3 DNA: TGTGCCAGCAGCTTAGGTCATCGGGCAGGGATCTATGGCTACACCTTC. Amino acids: CASSLGHRAGIYGYTF.

The rearrangement joins TRBV30 to TRBJ1-5; D ambiguous. The CDR3 is made up of 13 amino acids. Trimming took off 3 bases at V and 4 bases at J, with 10 bases between the two ends. Germline values: CDR1 GTSNPN, CDR2 SVGIG (reference sequence). The CDR3 is CAWSSEENQPQHF. The CDR3 nucleotides are TGTGCCTGGAGCAGTGAAGAAAATCAGCCCCAGCATTTT.

CDR3 sequence (DNA): TGCGCCAGCAGCCTCGGTGGGGGCGGCACTGAAGCTTTCTTT. Translation gives CASSLGGGGTEAFF. The V gene is TRBV5-1, the J gene TRBJ1-1; D is possibly TRBD1 (6 bases). There are 14 residues in the CDR3. The V end was cut by 4 bases, the J end by 4 bases, with 14 bases between. CDR1 is SGHRS, CDR2 YFSETQ, per germline.

The chain joins TRBV5-8 to TRBJ2-7; 8 nucleotides align to TRBD1. The J segment lost 3 bases and the V segment lost 4 bases, leaving 6 bases of the junction unmatched. The CDR3 contains 14 residues. CDR1 is SGHTS, CDR2 YDEGEE, per germline. This CDR3 is CASSQDRAIYEQYF. Here the CDR3 DNA reads TGTGCCAGCAGCCAGGACAGGGCCATCTACGAGCAGTACTTC.

V and J are TRBV10-3 and TRBJ1-5; 9 bases agree with TRBD1. CDR3 length: 14 residues. Looked up from germline, CDR1 is ENHRY and CDR2 is SYGVKD. V was pared by 4 bases and J by 5 bases, with 3 bases of the junction left unmatched. CDR3 coding DNA: TGTGCCATCAGTGGGGACAGGGACTATCAGCCCCAGCATTTT. Translated, it gives CAISGDRDYQPQHF.

The chain uses TRBV2 and TRBJ1-5; 9 bases are shared with TRBD1. V was pared by 5 bases and J by 5 bases, with 4 bases of the junction left unmatched. The germline gives CDR1 SNHLY, CDR2 FYNNEI. The CDR3 runs to 14 residues. CDR3 in DNA: TGTGCCAGCAGTCAGAGGACAGGGGATCAGCCCCAGCATTTT. This sequence encodes CASSQRTGDQPQHF.

The rearrangement joins TRBV7-6 to TRBJ2-1; D is uncertain. The CDR3 totals 17 residues. Trimming removed 5 bases from V and 0 bases from J, with 17 bases in between. Germline CDR1 reads SGHVS; CDR2 reads FNYEAQ. CDR3 DNA: TGTGCCAGCAGCAGCAATGGCGGAACGAGCTCCTACAATGAGCAGTTCTTC. Its protein product is CASSSNGGTSSYNEQFF.

The chain carries TRBV2 and TRBJ1-3, with 7 bases that match TRBD1. J gave up 0 bases and V 5 bases, and 10 bases lay outside the gene matches. Looked up from germline, CDR1 is SNHLY and CDR2 is FYNNEI. The CDR3 totals 17 residues. The CDR3 DNA reads as TGTGCCAGCAGTCCTGTGCGGGACAGCTACTCTGGAAACACCATATATTTT. Residues: CASSPVRDSYSGNTIYF.

This clone was recorded once. The gene calls are TRBV6-5 and TRBJ2-7; 9 bases map to TRBD1. V lost 1 base, J lost 5 bases, and 6 bases stayed unmatched. The CDR3 is made up of 15 amino acids. Germline V gives CDR1 MNHEY, CDR2 SVGAGI. CDR3 nucleotides: TGTGCCAGCAGTTACTGGGGACAGGGCACCCACGAGCAGTACTTC. Its protein product is CASSYWGQGTHEQYF.

This sequence joins TRBV2 and TRBJ2-7; the D is unclear. Trimming removed 7 bases at V and 5 bases at J, with 6 bases between. CDR3 size: 10 residues. CDR1 SNHLY and CDR2 FYNNEI come from the germline V gene. Written as DNA, the CDR3 is TGTGCCAGCAAGCAGGACGAGCAGTACTTC. Translation gives CASKQDEQYF.

The genes are TRBV9 and TRBJ2-3, with unresolved D. The CDR3 sequence is 14 residues long. Germline-derived CDR1 and CDR2 are SGDLS and YYNGEE. Trimming stripped 0 bases from V and 2 bases from J, with 7 bases between. The CDR3 is CASSVADNTDTQYF. Here the CDR3 DNA reads TGTGCCAGCAGCGTAGCTGACAACACAGATACGCAGTATTTT.

This clone was seen just once. The chain has TRBV14 and TRBJ2-2; perhaps TRBD2 as D (5 bases). The germline V and J ends were trimmed by 0 bases and 3 bases, with 14 bases remaining between them. Per the germline V gene, CDR1 is SGHDN and CDR2 is FVKESK. The CDR3 covers 17 residues. The CDR3 loop is CASSQDMSGSHTGELFF. The CDR3 DNA reads TGTGCCAGCAGCCAAGACATGTCGGGGAGCCACACCGGGGAGCTGTTTTTT.

This clone appeared a few times. CDR3 DNA sequence: TGTGCCAGTAGTCCATACCCTGGGCAGGGTAGCAATCAGCCCCAGCATTTT. Translated: CASSPYPGQGSNQPQHF. The chain has TRBV19 and TRBJ1-5, with D perhaps TRBD1 (5 bases). From germline, CDR1 is LNHDA and CDR2 SQIVND (reference sequence). The CDR3 covers 17 residues. The germline V and J ends were trimmed by 5 bases and 0 bases, with 17 bases remaining between them.

This rearrangement joins TRBV21-1 to TRBJ2-6; no DNA check was done on the table's D call, TRBD1. TRBV21-1 is given as a pseudogene. The CDR3 is 18 amino acids. DNA of the CDR3: TGTGCCAGCTTCCCTACAGGGGTAAGTAGGTCTGGGGCCAACGTCCTGACTTTC. As protein: CASFPTGVSRSGANVLTF.

This clone was counted once. The chain carries TRBV5-4 and TRBJ1-2; possible D gene TRBD1, 5 bases. The germline CDR1 and CDR2 sequences are SGHNT and YYREEE (reference sequence). Between the trimmed V and J ends, which lost 3 bases and 5 bases, there was a span of 14 bases. The CDR3 runs to 14 residues. In nucleotides, the CDR3 is TGTGCCAGCAGCTCGACGACAGTCGGGTATGGCTACACCTTC. Encoded protein: CASSSTTVGYGYTF.

The V gene is TRBV6-1, the J gene TRBJ2-5; 10 nucleotides line up with TRBD2. The CDR3 is made up of 14 amino acids. Trimming cost V 5 bases and J 5 bases; bases outside gene matches: 5. From germline, CDR1 is MNHNS and CDR2 SASEGT. This chain's CDR3 is CASSLVSGGETQYF. In DNA form, the CDR3 reads TGTGCCAGCAGTCTCGTTAGCGGGGGGGAGACCCAGTACTTC.

The rearrangement links TRBV7-8 to TRBJ2-7; TRBD2 aligns across 10 bases. Trimming at V came to 6 bases and at J to 0 bases, leaving 2 bases not matched to a gene. This CDR3 comprises 14 residues. CDR1 is SGHVS and CDR2 is FQNEAQ in the germline V gene. The CDR3 DNA reads TGTGCCAGCAGTCAGCGGGAGGGCTCCTACGAGCAGTACTTC. Translating it yields CASSQREGSYEQYF.

The chain employs TRBV5-1 and TRBJ2-7, with TRBD1 as a possible D gene (6 bases). The CDR3 runs 14 residues. V lost 1 base and J lost 3, with 11 bases in between. The V gene's germline CDR1 is SGHRS and CDR2 YFSETQ. Written as DNA, the CDR3 is TGCGCCAGCAGCTTGACAGGGCCCCACTACGAGCAGTACTTC. The encoded protein is CASSLTGPHYEQYF.

The chain joins TRBV6-4 to TRBJ2-3, with 10 bases aligning to TRBD2. Trimming cost V 10 bases and J 4 bases; bases outside gene matches: 11. Germline CDR1 MRHNA, CDR2 SNTAGT. The CDR3 runs 15 residues. The DNA of the CDR3 is TGTGCCACCTCTCCCGGGACTAGCGAATCAGATACGCAGTATTTT. Protein: CATSPGTSESDTQYF.

In this sample, this clone turned up once. The chain combines TRBV29-1 with TRBJ1-1; D is unclear. The germline V gene has CDR1 SQVTM and CDR2 ANQGSEA. The CDR3 is 11 residues long. V lost 5 bases and J 1 base, leaving 5 bases between the germline ends. The DNA of the CDR3 is TGCAGCGTTAGAGGGAACACTGAAGCTTTCTTT. Translating it yields CSVRGNTEAFF.

The chain uses TRBV19 and TRBJ1-5; 10 bases are a match to TRBD1. Per the germline V gene, CDR1 is LNHDA and CDR2 is SQIVND (reference sequence). The V gene end was trimmed by 1 base and the J gene end by 4 bases; junction bases not matched to a gene: 4. This CDR3 is built from 16 residues. The CDR3 DNA follows: TGTGCCAGTAGTATAGGTGGGGGACAGGGGAATCAGCCCCAGCATTTT. It encodes CASSIGGGQGNQPQHF.

V usage is TRBV11-1 and J usage is TRBJ2-5; D remains unclear. The DNA end lines up better with TRBJ2-7; the J call may be wrong. Germline V CDR1 and CDR2: SGHAT, FQDESV (reference sequence). This CDR3 is built from 14 residues. CDR3 nucleotides: TGTGCCAGCAGCTTAGCCTTAGCAGCCTACGAGCAGTACTTC. Translated, it gives CASSLALAAYEQYF.